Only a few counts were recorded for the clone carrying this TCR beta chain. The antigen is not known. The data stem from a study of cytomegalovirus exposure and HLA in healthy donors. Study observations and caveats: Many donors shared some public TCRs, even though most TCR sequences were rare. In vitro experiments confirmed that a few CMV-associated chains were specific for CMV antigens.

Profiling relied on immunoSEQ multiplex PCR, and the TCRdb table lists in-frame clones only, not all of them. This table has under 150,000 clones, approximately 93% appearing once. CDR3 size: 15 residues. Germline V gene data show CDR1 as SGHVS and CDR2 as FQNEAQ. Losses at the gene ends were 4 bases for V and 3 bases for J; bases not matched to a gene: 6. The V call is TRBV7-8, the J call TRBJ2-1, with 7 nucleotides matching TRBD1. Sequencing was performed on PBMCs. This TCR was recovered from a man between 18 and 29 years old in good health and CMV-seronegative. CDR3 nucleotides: TGTGCCAGCAGCTCACCAGGGGGAGTCTACAATGAGCAGTTCTTC. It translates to CASSSPGGVYNEQFF.